The subject of this entry is one TCR beta chain. The source of the sample is a study of cytomegalovirus exposure and HLA in healthy donors. PCR employed 60 Vbeta and 13 Jbeta primers. Using immunoSEQ multiplex PCR, the repertoire was profiled, and TCRdb retains in-frame clones only, with some absent. The specimen's table records 100,000 to 150,000 clones. This CDR3 contains 12 residues. CDR1 is MDHEN, CDR2 SYDVKM, per germline. V was shortened by 7 bases and J by 8 bases, with 14 bases between the two germline ends. This chain connects TRBV28 to TRBJ1-2, with D perhaps TRBD1 (6 bases). The receptor was derived from a young man in good health and CMV-seronegative. The sequenced sample consisted of PBMCs. The CDR3 DNA reads as TGTGCCAGCACCCCTGAGGGGGTCGGCTACACCTTC. It specifies CASTPEGVGYTF.